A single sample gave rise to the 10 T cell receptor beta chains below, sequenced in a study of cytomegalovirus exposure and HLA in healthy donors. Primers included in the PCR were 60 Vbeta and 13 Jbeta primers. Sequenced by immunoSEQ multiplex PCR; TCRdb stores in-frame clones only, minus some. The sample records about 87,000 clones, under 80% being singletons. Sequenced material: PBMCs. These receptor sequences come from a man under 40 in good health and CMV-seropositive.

The CDR3 spells CASSYTTRDREPEAFF. Written as DNA, the CDR3 is TGTGCCAGCAGTTACACGACCAGGGACAGGGAGCCTGAAGCTTTCTTT. The V call is TRBV6-5, the J call TRBJ1-1, with 9 bases identical to TRBD1. Germline assignment: CDR1 MNHEY and CDR2 SVGAGI. Unmatched junction bases numbered 10, after V lost 2 bases and J lost 6 bases. The CDR3 consists of 16 residues.

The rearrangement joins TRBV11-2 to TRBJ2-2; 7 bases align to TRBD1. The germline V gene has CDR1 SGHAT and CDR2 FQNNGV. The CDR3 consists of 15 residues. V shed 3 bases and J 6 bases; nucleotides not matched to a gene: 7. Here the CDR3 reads CASSFRQGVAGELFF. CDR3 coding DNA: TGTGCCAGCAGCTTCCGCCAGGGGGTGGCCGGGGAGCTGTTTTTT.

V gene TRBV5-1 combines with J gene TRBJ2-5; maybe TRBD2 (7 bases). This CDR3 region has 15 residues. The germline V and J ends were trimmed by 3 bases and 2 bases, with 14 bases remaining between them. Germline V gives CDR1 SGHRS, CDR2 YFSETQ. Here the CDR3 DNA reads TGCGCCAGCAGCTGGGGGGGCTTTAAGCAAGAGACCCAGTACTTC. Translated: CASSWGGFKQETQYF.

The CDR3 is CASSLAWEPPVNEQFF. CDR3 nucleotide sequence: TGCGCCAGCAGCCTCGCTTGGGAGCCCCCGGTCAATGAGCAGTTCTTC. The chain employs TRBV4-1 and TRBJ2-1, with D possibly matching TRBD2 (5 bases). Trimming pared 4 bases from V and 6 bases from J, leaving 19 bases between. The CDR3 spans 16 residues. Per germline, CDR1 MGHRA and CDR2 YSYEKL.

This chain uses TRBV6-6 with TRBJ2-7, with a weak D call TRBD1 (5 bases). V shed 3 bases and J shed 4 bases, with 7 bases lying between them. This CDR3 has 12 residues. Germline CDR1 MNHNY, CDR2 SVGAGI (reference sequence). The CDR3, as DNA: TGTGCCAGCAGTTATCAGGGTTACGAGCAGTACTTC. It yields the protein CASSYQGYEQYF.

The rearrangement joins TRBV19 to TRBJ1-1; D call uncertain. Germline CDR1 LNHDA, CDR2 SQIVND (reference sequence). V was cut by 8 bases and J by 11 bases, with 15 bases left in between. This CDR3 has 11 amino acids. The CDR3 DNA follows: TGTGCCAGTGCGCAAGATTGGTCGGCTTTCTTT. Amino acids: CASAQDWSAFF.

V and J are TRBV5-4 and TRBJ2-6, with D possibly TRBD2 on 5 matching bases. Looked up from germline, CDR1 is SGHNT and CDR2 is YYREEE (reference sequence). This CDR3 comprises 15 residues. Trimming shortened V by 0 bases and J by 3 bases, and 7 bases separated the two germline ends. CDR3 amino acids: CASSLAGSGANVLTF. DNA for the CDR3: TGTGCCAGCAGCTTGGCGGGGAGTGGGGCCAACGTCCTGACTTTC.

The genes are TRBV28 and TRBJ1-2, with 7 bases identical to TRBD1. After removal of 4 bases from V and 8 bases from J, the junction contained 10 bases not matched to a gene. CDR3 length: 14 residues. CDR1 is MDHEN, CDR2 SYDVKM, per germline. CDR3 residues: CASSSSTGVWGYTF. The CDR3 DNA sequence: TGTGCCAGCAGTTCTTCCACAGGGGTTTGGGGCTACACCTTC.

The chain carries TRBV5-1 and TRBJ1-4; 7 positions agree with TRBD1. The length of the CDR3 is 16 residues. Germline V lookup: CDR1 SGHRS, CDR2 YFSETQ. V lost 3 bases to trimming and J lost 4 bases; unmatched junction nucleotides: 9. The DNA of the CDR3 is TGCGCCAGCAGCTCCACCGGGACAGATAATAATGAAAAACTGTTTTTT. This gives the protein CASSSTGTDNNEKLFF.

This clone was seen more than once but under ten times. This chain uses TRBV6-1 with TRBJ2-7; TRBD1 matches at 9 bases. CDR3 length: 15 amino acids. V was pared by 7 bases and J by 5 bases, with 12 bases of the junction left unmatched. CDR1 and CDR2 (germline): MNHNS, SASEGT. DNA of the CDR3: TGTGCCAGCATTGATGGGGACAGGGAGGCAGACGAGCAGTACTTC. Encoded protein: CASIDGDREADEQYF.